This TCR beta chain was recorded in a study of shared clonotypes between healthy human individuals. Methods used by the authors: ImmunoSEQ gave junction-only sequences without quality scores, so filtering differed. Data came from immunoSEQ multiplex PCR; TCRdb stores just in-frame clones and leaves some out. That table supplies the V and J calls and clone size; D and trimming were determined from the DNA. The sample lists approximately 980,000 clones, over 75% occurring once. Study results and limitations: In several donors, around 5% of naive CD4 clonotypes appeared in common. Donors were few, which limited the genetic and exposure-history diversity represented.

Points on this clone: What it binds is unknown.

The CDR3 is 15 amino acids. Germline CDR1 GTSNPN, CDR2 SVGIG (reference sequence). This TCR derives from a man younger than 30 in good health. Material: memory CD4+ T cells sorted from blood. The subset denotes: CD45RA-negative fraction. The chain links TRBV30 to TRBJ2-5; weak D call: TRBD1 (5 bases). TRBJ2-7 matches the DNA end more closely, so the J call is doubtful. The CDR3 nucleotides read TGTGCCTGGAGTGCCCTTAACAGGTTCACCTACGAGCAGTACTTC. It encodes CAWSALNRFTYEQYF.